This T cell receptor beta chain stems from a study of OX40 agonist ivuxolimab in advanced cancers. About the study: People who had prior anti-PD-1, anti-PD-L1 or anti-CTLA-4 therapy could take part, and about 40% had some.

As regards this clone: Its antigen is currently unknown.

Regarding the study as a whole: Clonal expansion by week 6 occurred in CD4+ and CD8+ blood T cells (at 0.1 to 3.0 mg/kg).

Sequencing used immunoSEQ multiplex PCR; TCRdb keeps in-frame clones, though not all of them. The data hold about 78,000 clones, with roughly nine tenths observed a single time. CDR1 and CDR2 (germline): SNHLY, FYNNEI. CDR3 length: 13 residues. The germline V and J ends were trimmed by 6 bases and 3 bases, with 11 bases remaining between them. The sample consisted of CD4+ or CD8+ T cells sorted from blood, taken in a trial of the OX40 agonist ivuxolimab. The chain recombines TRBV2 with TRBJ1-1; tentatively, D is TRBD1 (5 bases). The sequence came from an adult with an advanced solid tumor such as melanoma, head and neck, liver or kidney cancer. The CDR3 is CASRQGADTEAFF. The CDR3 DNA reads as TGTGCCAGCAGGCAAGGGGCCGACACTGAAGCTTTCTTT. The complete variable domain, with remaining parts taken from reference TRBV2 and TRBJ1-1, reads EPEVTQTPSHQVTQMGQEVILRCVPISNHLYFYWYRQILGQKVEFLVSFYNNEISEKSEIFDDQFSVERPDGSNFTLKIRSTKLEDSAMYFCASRQGADTEAFFGQGTRLTVV.